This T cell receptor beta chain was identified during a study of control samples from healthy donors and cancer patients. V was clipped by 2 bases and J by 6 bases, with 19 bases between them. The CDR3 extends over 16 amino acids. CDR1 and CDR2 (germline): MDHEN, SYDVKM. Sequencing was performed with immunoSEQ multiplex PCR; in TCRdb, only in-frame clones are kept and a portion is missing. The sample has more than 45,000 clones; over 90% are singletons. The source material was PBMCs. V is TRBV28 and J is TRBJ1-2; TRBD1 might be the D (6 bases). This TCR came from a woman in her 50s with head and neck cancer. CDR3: CASSLRSQGSRDGYTF. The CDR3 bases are TGTGCCAGCAGTTTAAGATCCCAGGGGAGTCGGGATGGCTACACCTTC.